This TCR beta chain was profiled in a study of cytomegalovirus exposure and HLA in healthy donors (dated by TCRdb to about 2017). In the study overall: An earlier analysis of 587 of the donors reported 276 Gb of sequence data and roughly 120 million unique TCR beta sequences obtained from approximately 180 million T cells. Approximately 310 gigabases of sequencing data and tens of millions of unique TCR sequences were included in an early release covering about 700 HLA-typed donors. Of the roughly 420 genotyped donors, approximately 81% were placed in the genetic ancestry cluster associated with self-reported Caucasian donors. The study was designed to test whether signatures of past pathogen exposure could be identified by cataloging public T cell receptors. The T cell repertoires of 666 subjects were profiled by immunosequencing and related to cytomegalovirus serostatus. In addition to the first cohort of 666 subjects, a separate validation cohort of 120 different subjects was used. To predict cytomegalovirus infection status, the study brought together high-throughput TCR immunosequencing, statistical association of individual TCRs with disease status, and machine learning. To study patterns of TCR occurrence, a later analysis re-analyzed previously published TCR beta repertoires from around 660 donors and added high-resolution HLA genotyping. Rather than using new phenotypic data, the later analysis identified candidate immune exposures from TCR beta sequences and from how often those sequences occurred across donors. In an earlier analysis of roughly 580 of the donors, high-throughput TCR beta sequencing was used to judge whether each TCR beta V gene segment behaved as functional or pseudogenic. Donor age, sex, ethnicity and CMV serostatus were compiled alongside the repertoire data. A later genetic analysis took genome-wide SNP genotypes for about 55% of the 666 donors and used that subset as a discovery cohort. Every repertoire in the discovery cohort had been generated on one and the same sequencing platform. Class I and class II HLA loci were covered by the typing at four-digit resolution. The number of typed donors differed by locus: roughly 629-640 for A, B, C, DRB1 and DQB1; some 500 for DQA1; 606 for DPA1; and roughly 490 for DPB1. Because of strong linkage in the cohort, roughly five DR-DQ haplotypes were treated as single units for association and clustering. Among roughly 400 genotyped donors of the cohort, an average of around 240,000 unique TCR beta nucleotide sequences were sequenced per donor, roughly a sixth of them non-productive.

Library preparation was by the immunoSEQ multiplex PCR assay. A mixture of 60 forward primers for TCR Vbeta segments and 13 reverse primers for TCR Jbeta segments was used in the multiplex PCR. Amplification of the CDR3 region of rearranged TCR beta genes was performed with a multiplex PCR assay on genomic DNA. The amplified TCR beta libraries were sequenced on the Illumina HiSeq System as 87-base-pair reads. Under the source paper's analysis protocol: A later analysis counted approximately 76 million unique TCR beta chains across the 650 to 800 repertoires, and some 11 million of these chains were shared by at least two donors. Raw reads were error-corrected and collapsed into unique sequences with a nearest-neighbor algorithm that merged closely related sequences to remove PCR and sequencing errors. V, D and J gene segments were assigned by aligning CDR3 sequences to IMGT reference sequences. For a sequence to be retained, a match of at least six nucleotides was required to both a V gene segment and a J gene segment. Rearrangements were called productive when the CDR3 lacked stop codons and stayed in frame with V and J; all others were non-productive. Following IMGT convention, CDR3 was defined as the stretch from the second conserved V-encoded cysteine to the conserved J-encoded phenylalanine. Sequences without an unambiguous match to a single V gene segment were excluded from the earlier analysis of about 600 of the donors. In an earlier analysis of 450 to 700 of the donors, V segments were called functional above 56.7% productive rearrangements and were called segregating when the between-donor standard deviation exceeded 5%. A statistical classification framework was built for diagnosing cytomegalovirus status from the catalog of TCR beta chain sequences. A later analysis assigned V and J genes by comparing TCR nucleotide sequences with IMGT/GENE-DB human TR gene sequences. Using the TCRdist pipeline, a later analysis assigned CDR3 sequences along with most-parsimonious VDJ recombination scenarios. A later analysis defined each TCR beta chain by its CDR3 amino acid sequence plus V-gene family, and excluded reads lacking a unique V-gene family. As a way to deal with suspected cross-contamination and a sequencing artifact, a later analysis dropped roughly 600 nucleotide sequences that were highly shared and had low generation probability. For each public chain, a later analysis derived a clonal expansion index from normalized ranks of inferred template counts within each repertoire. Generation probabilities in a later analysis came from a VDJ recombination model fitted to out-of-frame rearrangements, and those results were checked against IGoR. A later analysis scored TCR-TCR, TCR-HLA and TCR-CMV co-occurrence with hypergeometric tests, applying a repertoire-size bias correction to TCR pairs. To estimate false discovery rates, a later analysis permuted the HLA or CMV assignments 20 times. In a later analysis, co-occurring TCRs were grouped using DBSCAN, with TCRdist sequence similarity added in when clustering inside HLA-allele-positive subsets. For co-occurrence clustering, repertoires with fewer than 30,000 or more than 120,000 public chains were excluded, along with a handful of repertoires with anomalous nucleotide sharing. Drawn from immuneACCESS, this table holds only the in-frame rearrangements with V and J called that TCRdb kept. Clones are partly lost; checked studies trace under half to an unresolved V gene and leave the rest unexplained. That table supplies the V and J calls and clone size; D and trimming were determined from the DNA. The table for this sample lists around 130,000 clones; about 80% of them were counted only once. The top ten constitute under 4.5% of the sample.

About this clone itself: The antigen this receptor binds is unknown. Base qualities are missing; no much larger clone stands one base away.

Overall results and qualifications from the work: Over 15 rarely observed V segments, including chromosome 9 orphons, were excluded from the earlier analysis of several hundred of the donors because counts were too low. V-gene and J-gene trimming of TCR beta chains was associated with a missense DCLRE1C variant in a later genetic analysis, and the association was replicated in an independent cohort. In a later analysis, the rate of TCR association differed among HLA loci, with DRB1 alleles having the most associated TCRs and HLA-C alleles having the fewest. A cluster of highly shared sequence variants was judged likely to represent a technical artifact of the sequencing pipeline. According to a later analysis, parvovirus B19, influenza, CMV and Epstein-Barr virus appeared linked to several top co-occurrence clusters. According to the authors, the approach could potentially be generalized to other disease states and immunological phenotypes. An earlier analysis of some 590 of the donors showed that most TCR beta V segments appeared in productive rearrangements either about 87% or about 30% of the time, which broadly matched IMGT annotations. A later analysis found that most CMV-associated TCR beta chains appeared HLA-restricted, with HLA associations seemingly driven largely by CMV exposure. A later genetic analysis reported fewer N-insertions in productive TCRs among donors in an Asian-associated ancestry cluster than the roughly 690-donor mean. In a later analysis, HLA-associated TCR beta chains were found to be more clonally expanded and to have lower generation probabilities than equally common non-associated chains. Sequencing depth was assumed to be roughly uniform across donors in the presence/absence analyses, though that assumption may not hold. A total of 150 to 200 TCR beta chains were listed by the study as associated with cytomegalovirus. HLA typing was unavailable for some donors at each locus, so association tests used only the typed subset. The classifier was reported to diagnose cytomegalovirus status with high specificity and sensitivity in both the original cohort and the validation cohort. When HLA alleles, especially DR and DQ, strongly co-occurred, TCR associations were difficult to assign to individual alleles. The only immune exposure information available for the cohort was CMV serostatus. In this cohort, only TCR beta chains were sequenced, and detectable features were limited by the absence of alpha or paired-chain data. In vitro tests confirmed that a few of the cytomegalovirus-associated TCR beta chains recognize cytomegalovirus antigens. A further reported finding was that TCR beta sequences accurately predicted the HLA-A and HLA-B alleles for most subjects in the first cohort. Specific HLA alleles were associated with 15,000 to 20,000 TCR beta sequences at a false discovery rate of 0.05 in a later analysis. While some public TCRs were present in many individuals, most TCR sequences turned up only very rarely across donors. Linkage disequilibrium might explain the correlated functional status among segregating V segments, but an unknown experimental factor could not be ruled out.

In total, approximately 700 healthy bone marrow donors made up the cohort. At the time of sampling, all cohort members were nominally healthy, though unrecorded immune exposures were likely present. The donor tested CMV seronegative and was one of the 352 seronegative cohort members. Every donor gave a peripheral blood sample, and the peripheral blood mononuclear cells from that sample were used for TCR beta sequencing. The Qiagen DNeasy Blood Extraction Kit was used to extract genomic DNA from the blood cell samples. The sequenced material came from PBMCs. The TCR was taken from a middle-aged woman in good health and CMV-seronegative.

The nucleotide sequence is given as TGTGCCAGCAGCTACGGGACAGGGGGACCGTCTGAGGTCCAGTACTTC. Translation gives CASSYGTGGPSEVQYF. The rearrangement joined TRBV7-3 to TRBJ2-5; 11 bases in the middle match TRBD1. Trimming takes 4 bases off V and 10 bases off J; junction bases not matched to a gene: 14. The germline V gene sets CDR1 to SGHTA and CDR2 to FQGTGA. The CDR3, from cysteine to phenylalanine, totals 16 residues. Only CDR3 DNA remains: 48 bases, in frame from the first base.